A selection of T cell receptor beta chains follows, all from one sample in a study of blood T cell repertoires in COVID-19. The table came from immunoSEQ multiplex PCR; TCRdb's copy has only in-frame clones and leaves some out. The sample includes 250,000 or so clones, 85% to 95% of them seen just once. Material: peripheral blood. These receptors came from a man aged 25 to 45 with COVID-19, enrolled during active disease. CDR3s include the opening cysteine and the closing phenylalanine or tryptophan. Fields, in order: D gene, V gene, J gene, clone size, CDR3 DNA, CDR3 protein. The D gene is left open where the match is weak. Clone size is shown for a subset of rows, as once, few, many or a class of expanded clone.

D: TRBD1; V: TRBV3-1/TRBV3-2; J: TRBJ1-5; size: NA; DNA: TGTGCCAGCAGCCTGGACAGGGTAAATCAGCCCCAGCATTTT; CDR3: CASSLDRVNQPQHF
D: NA; V: TRBV12-5; J: TRBJ2-7; size: NA; DNA: TGTGCTAGTGGTTTGGTACATCAGGGAACCCACGAGCAGTACTTC; CDR3: CASGLVHQGTHEQYF
D: TRBD1; V: TRBV5-5; J: TRBJ1-4; size: NA; DNA: TGTGCCAGCAGCTGGAAGACAGGGATAGTTTCAACTAATGAAAAACTGTTTTTT; CDR3: CASSWKTGIVSTNEKLFF
D: NA; V: TRBV5-4; J: TRBJ1-6; size: NA; DNA: TGTGCCAGCAGCTTGGTTCGGGGGGAAAGTTCACCCCTCCACTTT; CDR3: CASSLVRGESSPLHF
D: NA; V: TRBV3-1/TRBV3-2; J: TRBJ1-2; size: NA; DNA: TGTGCCAGCAGCCAAGGGTTCCGACAGAACTATGGCTACACCTTC; CDR3: CASSQGFRQNYGYTF
D: NA; V: TRBV18; J: TRBJ2-4; size: NA; DNA: TGTGCCAGCTCACCACTAGGGTTGGGAGACATTCAGTACTTC; CDR3: CASSPLGLGDIQYF
D: TRBD1; V: TRBV6-2/TRBV6-3; J: TRBJ1-1; size: NA; DNA: TGTGCCAGCAGTTACGGGACAGGGAACACTGAAGCTTTCTTT; CDR3: CASSYGTGNTEAFF
D: NA; V: TRBV5-1; J: TRBJ2-7; size: NA; DNA: TGCGCCAGCAGCTATACTCTGGGCACCTACGAGCAGTACTTC; CDR3: CASSYTLGTYEQYF
D: TRBD2; V: TRBV5-6; J: TRBJ2-5; size: NA; DNA: TGTGCCAGCAGCTTAGGCGCGTCACTAGCGGCAGAGACCCAGTACTTC; CDR3: CASSLGASLAAETQYF
D: NA; V: TRBV7-9; J: TRBJ1-1; size: NA; DNA: TGTGCCAGCAGCTTAGTAAGAGTGAACACTGAAGCTTTCTTT; CDR3: CASSLVRVNTEAFF
D: TRBD1; V: TRBV5-5; J: TRBJ1-2; size: NA; DNA: TGTGCCAGCAGCTTGAACAGGGACAGGGGCTACACCTTC; CDR3: CASSLNRDRGYTF
D: TRBD1; V: TRBV2; J: TRBJ1-6; size: once; DNA: TGTGCCAGCAGTGCACAGGGGGCCGGTTCACCCCTCCACTTT; CDR3: CASSAQGAGSPLHF
D: TRBD1; V: TRBV7-9; J: TRBJ2-3; size: NA; DNA: TGTGCCAGCAGCTTAGATGGGGACAGGGCCCCAGATACGCAGTATTTT; CDR3: CASSLDGDRAPDTQYF
D: NA; V: TRBV18; J: TRBJ1-1; size: NA; DNA: TGTGCCAGCTCACTTAGCAAGAACCCCGGAGACACTGAAGCTTTCTTT; CDR3: CASSLSKNPGDTEAFF
D: NA; V: TRBV2; J: TRBJ2-3; size: NA; DNA: TGTGCCAGCAGTGAGTCCCAGACACTGGATACGCAGTATTTT; CDR3: CASSESQTLDTQYF
D: NA; V: TRBV3-1/TRBV3-2; J: TRBJ1-2; size: NA; DNA: TGTGCCAGCAGCACGAACCCCAGGGGCCACTATGGCTACACCTTC; CDR3: CASSTNPRGHYGYTF
D: NA; V: TRBV10-3; J: TRBJ1-2; size: NA; DNA: TGTGCCATCAAGGGCGTGGGGGGCTATGGCTACACCTTC; CDR3: CAIKGVGGYGYTF
D: TRBD1; V: TRBV7-2; J: TRBJ1-5; size: NA; DNA: TGTGCCAGCAGCGGACAGGGGGACCAGCCCCAGCATTTT; CDR3: CASSGQGDQPQHF
D: TRBD2; V: TRBV14; J: TRBJ2-3; size: NA; DNA: TGTGCCAGCAGCCGAAGAGCGGGGGGGCGAGATACGCAGTATTTT; CDR3: CASSRRAGGRDTQYF
D: TRBD1; V: TRBV9; J: TRBJ1-2; size: NA; DNA: TGTGCCAGCAGCGTAGGAGGGGGCCACTATGGCTACACCTTC; CDR3: CASSVGGGHYGYTF
D: NA; V: TRBV29-1; J: TRBJ1-1; size: few; DNA: TGCAGCGTTGAAGAAGGGGGGGGAGGGACTGAAGCTTTCTTT; CDR3: CSVEEGGGGTEAFF
D: TRBD1; V: TRBV5-4; J: TRBJ1-2; size: NA; DNA: TGTGCCAGCAGCTTCCGGACAGGGAATAACTATGGCTACACCTTC; CDR3: CASSFRTGNNYGYTF
D: TRBD1; V: TRBV18; J: TRBJ1-1; size: NA; DNA: TGTGCCAGCTCACCACCGACAGGGGAAGCTTTCTTT; CDR3: CASSPPTGEAFF
D: NA; V: TRBV29-1; J: TRBJ2-7; size: once; DNA: TGCAGCGTCCGGGGGTTATACCACGAGCAGTACTTC; CDR3: CSVRGLYHEQYF
D: NA; V: TRBV27; J: TRBJ1-2; size: NA; DNA: TGTGCCAGCAGTTTATTGGGGGGATCGGATGGCTACACCTTC; CDR3: CASSLLGGSDGYTF
D: NA; V: TRBV5-1; J: TRBJ1-6; size: NA; DNA: TGCGCCAGCAGCTTGGGCCCAGGGCAAGGTTCACCCCTCCACTTT; CDR3: CASSLGPGQGSPLHF
D: TRBD1; V: TRBV6-5; J: TRBJ1-5; size: NA; DNA: TGTGCCAGCAGTTTGGGACAGGGGGCCATCCAGCCCCAGCATTTT; CDR3: CASSLGQGAIQPQHF
D: NA; V: TRBV3-1/TRBV3-2; J: TRBJ2-7; size: NA; DNA: TGTGCCAGCAGCCAGTCCTCCGAGCAGTACTTC; CDR3: CASSQSSEQYF
D: NA; V: TRBV12-5; J: TRBJ2-5; size: NA; DNA: TGTGCTAGTGGTTTGTCCGGGGGAGAGACCCAGTACTTC; CDR3: CASGLSGGETQYF
D: TRBD1; V: TRBV2; J: TRBJ1-2; size: NA; DNA: TGTGCCAGCAGTGATCCAGGGGGCTATGGCTACACCTTC; CDR3: CASSDPGGYGYTF
D: TRBD1; V: TRBV5-4; J: TRBJ2-5; size: NA; DNA: TGTGCCAGCAGCACCCCTCGACAGGGCGGCTTGGGTGGGGAGACCCAGTACTTC; CDR3: CASSTPRQGGLGGETQYF
D: NA; V: TRBV18; J: TRBJ1-2; size: few; DNA: TGTGCCAGCTCACCAGACAGGTCCTATGGCTACACCTTC; CDR3: CASSPDRSYGYTF
D: TRBD1; V: TRBV19; J: TRBJ2-2; size: few; DNA: TGTGCCAGTAGTATCGTACAGGGGAGCGGGGAGCTGTTTTTT; CDR3: CASSIVQGSGELFF
D: TRBD1; V: TRBV5-1; J: TRBJ1-4; size: NA; DNA: TGCGCCAGCAGCCCGGGACAGGGGGATAGTGAAAAACTGTTTTTT; CDR3: CASSPGQGDSEKLFF
D: TRBD1; V: TRBV28; J: TRBJ1-1; size: NA; DNA: TGTGCCAGCATCCAGGGGGGCGGGAACACTGAAGCTTTCTTT; CDR3: CASIQGGGNTEAFF
D: TRBD1; V: TRBV6-5; J: TRBJ2-7; size: NA; DNA: TGTGCCAGCAAGCGGACAGGGCCCTACGAGCAGTACTTC; CDR3: CASKRTGPYEQYF
D: NA; V: TRBV4-1; J: TRBJ1-4; size: NA; DNA: TGCGCCAGCAGCCACCGGACACAGCACCCAGAAAAACTGTTTTTT; CDR3: CASSHRTQHPEKLFF
D: NA; V: TRBV15; J: TRBJ1-5; size: NA; DNA: TGTGCCACCAGCACCGACTCGAATCAGCCCCAGCATTTT; CDR3: CATSTDSNQPQHF
D: NA; V: TRBV5-1; J: TRBJ1-6; size: once; DNA: TGCGCCAGCAGCTTAGGACAGACTAATTCACCCCTCCACTTT; CDR3: CASSLGQTNSPLHF